These T cell receptor beta chains were read from a single sample in a study of response to subunit inactivated influenza vaccine. Using its own MiXCR run on the RT-PCR reads, TCRdb lists one record per CDR3 protein. The sample has about 520,000 distinct CDR3 sequences, less than 30% seen once. This specimen was CD4+ T cells sorted from PBMCs, taken roughly 5 days after vaccination. These receptor sequences come from a man aged 50 or older who received an inactivated influenza vaccine. Each CDR3 is given with its conserved first and last residue. A D gene is named only where the DNA matches it firmly. Expanded clones get a size class; other rows say once, few or many, or leave the size out.

v_gene,abundance,d_gene,j_gene,CDR3aa,CDR3nt
TRBV7-9,.,.,TRBJ2-2,CASSSPLTSSGELFF,TGTGCCAGCAGCTCACCATTAACATCGTCCGGGGAGCTGTTTTTT
TRBV5-1,many,TRBD2,TRBJ2-3,CASSFSITSGDTQYF,TGCGCCAGCAGCTTCTCAATAACTAGCGGAGATACGCAGTATTTT
TRBV3-1,.,.,TRBJ2-3,CASSQAQGSTDTQYF,TGTGCCAGCAGCCAAGCCCAGGGGAGCACAGATACGCAGTATTTT
TRBV5-1,few,TRBD2,TRBJ2-3,CASSLGTSGVITDTQYF,TGCGCCAGCAGCTTGGGGACTAGCGGGGTTATCACAGATACGCAGTATTTT
TRBV6-5,.,TRBD1,TRBJ1-1,CASSSGQGRVSEAFF,TGTGCCAGCAGTTCCGGACAGGGAAGAGTATCTGAAGCTTTCTTT
TRBV2,once,.,TRBJ2-5,CASSEVKGGPETQYF,TGTGCCAGCAGTGAAGTTAAGGGGGGCCCAGAGACCCAGTACTTC
TRBV12-3/TRBV12-4,few,.,TRBJ2-3,CASSFPARTDTQYF,TGTGCCAGCAGTTTCCCTGCCCGCACAGATACGCAGTATTTT
TRBV3-1,.,TRBD2,TRBJ2-7,CASSQKLAGPYEQYF,TGTGCCAGCAGCCAAAAACTAGCGGGACCCTACGAGCAGTACTTC
TRBV20-1,.,TRBD1,TRBJ2-7,CSARPPQGDPYEQYF,TGCAGTGCTAGACCGCCACAGGGGGACCCCTACGAGCAGTACTTC
TRBV10-3,few,.,TRBJ1-5,CAISESSQNQPQHF,TGTGCCATCAGTGAGTCCTCCCAGAATCAGCCCCAGCATTTT